Sequencing of this T cell receptor (beta chain) was carried out in a study of OX40 agonist ivuxolimab in advanced cancers. As for the study in general: The group had a mean age of roughly 65 years, ranged from 23 to 79, and was around 86% male. Prior therapy, whether anti-PD-1, anti-PD-L1 or anti-CTLA-4, was allowed, and 40% had some. Study-level findings and limits: Low normalized T-cell clonal expansion was additionally recorded for some nonresponders. Clonal expansion was among the lowest in partial responders at 0.1-3.0 mg/kg, especially CD8+.

The CDR3 totals 14 residues. The germline CDR1 and CDR2 sequences are SNHLY and FYNNEI. The germline V and J ends were trimmed by 0 bases and 7 bases, with 12 bases remaining between them. Measured with immunoSEQ multiplex PCR; TCRdb has only the in-frame clones, and not every one. Counted here are 40,000 to 60,000 clones, around nine tenths occurring once; the ten biggest clones make up approximately 6.8%. In the case of this clone: Its antigen is undetermined.

This rearrangement joins TRBV2 to TRBJ1-2, with D hard to call. Here the sequenced sample was CD4+ or CD8+ T cells sorted from blood, taken in a trial of the OX40 agonist ivuxolimab. This receptor was taken from an adult with an advanced solid tumor such as melanoma, head and neck, liver or kidney cancer. CDR3 region: CASSEAGFVAGYTF. For the CDR3, the DNA is TGTGCCAGCAGTGAAGCGGGGTTCGTTGCTGGCTACACCTTC.